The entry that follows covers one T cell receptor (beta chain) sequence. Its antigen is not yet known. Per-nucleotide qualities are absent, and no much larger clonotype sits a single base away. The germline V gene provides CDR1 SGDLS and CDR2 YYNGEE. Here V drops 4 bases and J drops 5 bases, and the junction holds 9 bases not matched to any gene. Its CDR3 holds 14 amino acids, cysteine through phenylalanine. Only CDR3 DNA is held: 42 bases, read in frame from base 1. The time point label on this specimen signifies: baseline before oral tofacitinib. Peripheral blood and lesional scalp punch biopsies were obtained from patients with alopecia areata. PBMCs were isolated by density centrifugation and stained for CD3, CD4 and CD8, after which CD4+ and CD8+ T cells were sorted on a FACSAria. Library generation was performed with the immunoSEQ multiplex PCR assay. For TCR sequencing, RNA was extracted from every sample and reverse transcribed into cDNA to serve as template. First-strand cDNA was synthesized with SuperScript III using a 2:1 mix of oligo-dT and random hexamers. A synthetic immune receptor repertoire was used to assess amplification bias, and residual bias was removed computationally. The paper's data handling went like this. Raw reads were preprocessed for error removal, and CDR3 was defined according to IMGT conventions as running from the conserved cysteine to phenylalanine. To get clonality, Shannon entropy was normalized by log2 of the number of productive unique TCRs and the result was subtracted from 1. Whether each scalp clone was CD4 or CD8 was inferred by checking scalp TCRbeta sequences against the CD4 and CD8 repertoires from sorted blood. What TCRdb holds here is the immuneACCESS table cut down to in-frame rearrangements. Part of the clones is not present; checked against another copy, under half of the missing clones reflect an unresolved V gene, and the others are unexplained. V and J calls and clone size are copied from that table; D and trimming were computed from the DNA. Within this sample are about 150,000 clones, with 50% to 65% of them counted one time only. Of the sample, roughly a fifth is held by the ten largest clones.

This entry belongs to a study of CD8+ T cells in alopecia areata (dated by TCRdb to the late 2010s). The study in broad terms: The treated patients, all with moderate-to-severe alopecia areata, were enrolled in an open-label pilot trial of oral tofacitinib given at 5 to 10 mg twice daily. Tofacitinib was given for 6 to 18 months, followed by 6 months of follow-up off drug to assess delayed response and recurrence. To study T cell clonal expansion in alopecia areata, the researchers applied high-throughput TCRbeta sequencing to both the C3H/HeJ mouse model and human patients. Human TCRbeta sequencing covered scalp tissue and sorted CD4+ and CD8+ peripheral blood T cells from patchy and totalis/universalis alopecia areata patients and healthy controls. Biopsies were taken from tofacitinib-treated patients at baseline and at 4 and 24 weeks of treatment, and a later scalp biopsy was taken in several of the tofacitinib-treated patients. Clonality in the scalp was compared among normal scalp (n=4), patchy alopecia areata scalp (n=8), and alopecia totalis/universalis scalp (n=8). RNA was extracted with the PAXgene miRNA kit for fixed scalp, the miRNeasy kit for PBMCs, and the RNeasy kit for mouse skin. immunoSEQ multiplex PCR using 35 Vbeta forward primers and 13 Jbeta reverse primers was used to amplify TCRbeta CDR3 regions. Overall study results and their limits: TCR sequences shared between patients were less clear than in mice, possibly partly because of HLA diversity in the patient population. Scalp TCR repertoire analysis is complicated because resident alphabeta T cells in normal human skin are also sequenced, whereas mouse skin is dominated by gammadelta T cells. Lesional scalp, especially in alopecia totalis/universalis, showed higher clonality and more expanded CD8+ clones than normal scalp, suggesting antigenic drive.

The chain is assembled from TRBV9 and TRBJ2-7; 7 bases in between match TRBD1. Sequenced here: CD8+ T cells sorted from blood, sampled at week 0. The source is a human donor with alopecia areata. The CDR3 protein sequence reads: CASSPGDRPNEQYF. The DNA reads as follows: TGTGCCAGCAGCCCCGGGGACAGACCGAACGAGCAGTACTTC.